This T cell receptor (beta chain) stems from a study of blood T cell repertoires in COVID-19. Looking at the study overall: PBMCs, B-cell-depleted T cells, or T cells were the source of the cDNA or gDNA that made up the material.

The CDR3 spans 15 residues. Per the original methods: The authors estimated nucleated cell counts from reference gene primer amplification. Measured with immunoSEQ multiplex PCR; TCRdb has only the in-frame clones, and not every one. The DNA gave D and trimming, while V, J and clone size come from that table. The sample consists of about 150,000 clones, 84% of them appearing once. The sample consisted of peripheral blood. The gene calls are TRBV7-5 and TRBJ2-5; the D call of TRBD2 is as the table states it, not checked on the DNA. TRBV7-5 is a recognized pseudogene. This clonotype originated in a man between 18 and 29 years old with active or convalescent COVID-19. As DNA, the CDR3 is TGTGCCAGAAGCTTATCCGGGAGGGCCGGAGAGACCCAGTACTTC. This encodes CARSLSGRAGETQYF.